These 12 T cell receptor beta chains originate from one sample sequenced in a study of response to subunit inactivated influenza vaccine. One entry per CDR3 protein results from TCRdb running MiXCR on the RT-PCR reads. The repertoire consists of over 650,000 distinct CDR3 sequences, with less than 20% occurring once and the leading ten covering roughly 11%. Specimen: PBMCs from blood, collected 5 days after vaccination. Receptors originate from a middle-aged man who received an inactivated influenza vaccine.

This clonotype was detected ten times or more. This rearrangement joins TRBV6-5 to TRBJ2-7, with D uncertain. Germline assignment: CDR1 MNHEY and CDR2 SVGAGI. The CDR3 length is 16 residues. Trimming removed 0 bases from V and 3 bases from J, with 15 bases in between. The CDR3 nucleotides are TGTGCCAGCAGTTACTCGACGGGCAGTGTGGGCTACGAGCAGTACTTC. Amino acids: CASSYSTGSVGYEQYF.

The rearrangement uses TRBV24-1 and TRBJ2-2, with 12 positions matching TRBD1. The length of the CDR3 is 16 residues. Germline CDR1 is KGHDR and CDR2 is SFDVKD. With 4 bases clipped from V and 7 bases from J, the junction kept 6 bases outside the gene matches. The CDR3 reads CATSDWGQGAVGELFF. CDR3 bases: TGTGCCACCAGTGACTGGGGACAGGGGGCAGTCGGGGAGCTGTTTTTT.

This clonotype was picked up a small number of times. The rearrangement uses TRBV20-1 and TRBJ2-7; 11 bases match TRBD2. Germline V gene data show CDR1 as DFQATT and CDR2 as SNEGSKA (reference sequence). V shed 0 bases, J shed 4 bases, and the junction held 5 bases outside the gene matches. The CDR3 totals 15 residues. The chain's CDR3 is CSARDRPSGRYEQYF. DNA of the CDR3: TGCAGTGCTAGAGATCGGCCTAGCGGGAGGTACGAGCAGTACTTC.

The J gene is TRBJ2-7, the V gene TRBV20-1; D remains ambiguous. CDR1 is DFQATT, CDR2 SNEGSKA, per germline (reference sequence). The CDR3 has 15 residues. V shed 6 bases and J shed 4 bases, with 22 bases lying between them. In DNA, the CDR3 is TGCAGTGCCTATACCGGCGACCCCGGTCTTTACGAGCAGTACTTC. It specifies CSAYTGDPGLYEQYF.

This clonotype showed up just a few times. The genes are TRBV12-3 or TRBV12-4 and TRBJ2-5, with 11 positions matching TRBD1. CDR3 length equals 17 residues. With 3 bases clipped from V and 4 bases from J, the junction kept 10 bases outside the gene matches. The DNA of the CDR3 is TGTGCCAGCAGTTTTATCGGGACAGGGGGTTATAGAGAGACCCAGTACTTC. Protein product: CASSFIGTGGYRETQYF.

This clonotype came up many times. The V call is TRBV12-3 or TRBV12-4, the J call TRBJ1-5, with 7 bases that match TRBD1. The CDR3 totals 14 residues. The trim removed 6 bases at V and 6 bases at J, leaving 8 bases unmatched. CDR3 protein: CASSQTGNSQPQHF. The CDR3 DNA reads as TGTGCCAGCAGCCAGACAGGGAATAGTCAGCCCCAGCATTTT.

This clonotype appeared a few times. This chain joins TRBV28 and TRBJ2-7; D may be TRBD1 (5 bases). Trimming cost V 6 bases and J 2 bases, with 14 bases left between them. In germline, CDR1 is MDHEN, CDR2 SYDVKM. The CDR3 sequence is 14 residues long. The CDR3 protein is CASRERQNTYEQYF. As DNA, the CDR3 is TGTGCCAGCAGGGAGAGACAGAATACCTACGAGCAGTACTTC.

The CDR3 sequence is CASSQEGGRIDCYTF. The CDR3 region has the DNA TGTGCCAGCAGCCAAGAAGGAGGTAGGATCGATTGCTACACCTTC. The chain is built from TRBV14 and TRBJ1-2; D gene uncertain. This CDR3 has 15 residues. The V end lost 0 bases, the J end lost 9 bases, and 17 bases lay between the germline ends. Per the germline V gene, CDR1 is SGHDN and CDR2 is FVKESK. The whole variable domain, filled in from reference TRBV14 and TRBJ1-2, reads EAGVTQFPSHSVIEKGQTVTLRCDPISGHDNLYWYRRVMGKEIKFLLHFVKESKQDESGMPNNRFLAERTGGTYSTLKVQPAELEDSGVYFCASSQEGGRIDCYTFGSGTRLTVV.

The genes are TRBV6-1 and TRBJ2-1, with 10 bases fitting TRBD1. In germline, CDR1 is MNHNS, CDR2 SASEGT. Trimming removed 6 bases from V and 6 bases from J; junction bases left unmatched: 2. The CDR3 runs to 13 residues. CDR3 DNA: TGTGCCAGCAGGGGGGACAGGGGCAATGAGCAGTTCTTC. Its protein product is CASRGDRGNEQFF.

This clonotype was seen just once. V usage is TRBV5-1 and J usage is TRBJ2-7, with a tentative D call TRBD1 (5 bases). CDR1 SGHRS and CDR2 YFSETQ come from the germline V gene. The CDR3 is 14 amino acids. V shed 2 bases and J shed 7 bases, with 16 bases lying between them. The CDR3 coding sequence is TGCGCCAGCAGCTTCAGCCAGGGATCACGGGAGCAGTACTTC. This encodes CASSFSQGSREQYF.

This chain connects TRBV5-1 to TRBJ2-3; maybe TRBD1 (6 bases). Germline loops: CDR1 SGHRS, CDR2 YFSETQ. The germline V and J ends were trimmed by 6 bases and 2 bases, with 13 bases remaining between them. The CDR3 sequence is 14 residues long. The CDR3 nucleotides are TGCGCCAGCATCCCTGGACAGTCCACAGATACGCAGTATTTT. This codes for CASIPGQSTDTQYF.

The chain's CDR3 is CASSSTGATQYF. CDR3 nucleotide sequence: TGTGCCAGCAGTTCGACAGGGGCGACCCAGTACTTC. The chain joins TRBV6-1 to TRBJ2-5; 8 bases are shared with TRBD1. Per germline, CDR1 MNHNS and CDR2 SASEGT. Trimming removed 5 bases from V and 7 bases from J; junction bases left unmatched: 3. The CDR3 has 12 amino acids.